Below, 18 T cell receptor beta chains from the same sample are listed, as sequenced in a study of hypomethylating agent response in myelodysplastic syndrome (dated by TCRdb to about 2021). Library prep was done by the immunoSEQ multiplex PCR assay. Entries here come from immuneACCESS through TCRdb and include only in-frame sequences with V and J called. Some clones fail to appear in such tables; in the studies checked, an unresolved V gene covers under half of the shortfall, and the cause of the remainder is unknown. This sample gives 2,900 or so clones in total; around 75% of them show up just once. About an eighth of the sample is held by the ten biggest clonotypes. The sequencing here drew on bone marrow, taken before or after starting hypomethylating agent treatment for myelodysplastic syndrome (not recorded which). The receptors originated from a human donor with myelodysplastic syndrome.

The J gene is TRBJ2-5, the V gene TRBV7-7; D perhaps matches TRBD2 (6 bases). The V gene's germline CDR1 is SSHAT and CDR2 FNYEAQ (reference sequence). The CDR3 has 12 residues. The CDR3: CVLTGDKETQYF. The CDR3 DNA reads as TGTGTATTAACGGGAGATAAAGAGACCCAGTACTTC.

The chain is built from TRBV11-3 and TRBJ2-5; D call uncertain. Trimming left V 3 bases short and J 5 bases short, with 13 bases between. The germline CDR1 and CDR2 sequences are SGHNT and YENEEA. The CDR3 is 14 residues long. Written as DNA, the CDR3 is TGTGCCAGCAGCTTTATCCACCATTGGGAGACCCAGTACTTC. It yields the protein CASSFIHHWETQYF.

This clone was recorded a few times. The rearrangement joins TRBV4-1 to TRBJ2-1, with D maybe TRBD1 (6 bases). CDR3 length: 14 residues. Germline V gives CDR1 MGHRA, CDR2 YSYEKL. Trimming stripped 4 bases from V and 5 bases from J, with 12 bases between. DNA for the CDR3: TGCGCCAGCAGCCTACGGGACACCCACAATGAGCAGTTCTTC. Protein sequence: CASSLRDTHNEQFF.

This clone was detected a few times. CDR3 amino acids: CASSQGTGNVPLHF. DNA of the CDR3: TGCGCCAGCAGCCAGGGGACAGGGAATGTCCCCCTCCACTTT. The chain carries TRBV4-1 and TRBJ1-6, with 9 bases identical to TRBD1. This CDR3 comprises 14 residues. V lost 3 bases to trimming and J lost 13 bases; unmatched junction nucleotides: 7. From germline, CDR1 is MGHRA and CDR2 YSYEKL.

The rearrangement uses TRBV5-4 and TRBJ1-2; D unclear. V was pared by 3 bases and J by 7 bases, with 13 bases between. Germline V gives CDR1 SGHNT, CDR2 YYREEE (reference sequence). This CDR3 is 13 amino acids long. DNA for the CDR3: TGTGCCAGCAGCTCGACGAATAGCCGTGGCTACACCTTC. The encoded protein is CASSSTNSRGYTF.

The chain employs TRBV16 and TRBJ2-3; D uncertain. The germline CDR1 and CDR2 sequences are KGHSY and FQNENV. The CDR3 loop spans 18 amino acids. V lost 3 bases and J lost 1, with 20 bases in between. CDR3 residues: CASSQIMGSAHRTDTQYF. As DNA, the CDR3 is TGTGCCAGCAGCCAGATCATGGGATCGGCGCACCGCACAGATACGCAGTATTTT. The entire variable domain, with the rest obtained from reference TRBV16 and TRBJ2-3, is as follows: GEEVAQTPKHLVRGEGQKAKLYCAPIKGHSYVFWYQQVLKNEFKFLISFQNENVFDETGMPKERFSAKCLPNSPCSLEIQATKLEDSAVYFCASSQIMGSAHRTDTQYFGPGTRLTVL.

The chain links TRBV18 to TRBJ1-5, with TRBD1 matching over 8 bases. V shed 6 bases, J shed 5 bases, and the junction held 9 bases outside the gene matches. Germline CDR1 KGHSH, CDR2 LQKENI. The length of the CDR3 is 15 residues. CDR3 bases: TGTGCCAGCTCGGTCTCAGGGGGCAGCTATCAGCCCCAGCATTTT. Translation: CASSVSGGSYQPQHF. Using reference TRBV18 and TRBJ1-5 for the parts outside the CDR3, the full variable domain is NAGVMQNPRHLVRRRGQEARLRCSPMKGHSHVYWYRQLPEEGLKFMVYLQKENIIDESGMPKERFSAEFPKEGPSILRIQQVVRGDSAAYFCASSVSGGSYQPQHFGDGTRLSIL.

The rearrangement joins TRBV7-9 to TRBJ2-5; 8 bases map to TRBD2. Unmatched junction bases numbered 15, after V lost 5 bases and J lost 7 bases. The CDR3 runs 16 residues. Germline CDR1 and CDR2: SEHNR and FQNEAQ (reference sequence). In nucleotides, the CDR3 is TGTGCCAGCAGCCACGCGGAAATTAGCGGGGACGGGACCCAGTACTTC. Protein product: CASSHAEISGDGTQYF.

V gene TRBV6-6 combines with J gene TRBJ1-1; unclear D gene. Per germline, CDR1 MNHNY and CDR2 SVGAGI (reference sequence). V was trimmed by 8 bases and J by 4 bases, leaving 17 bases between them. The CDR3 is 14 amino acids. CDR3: CASLDTAFTTEAFF. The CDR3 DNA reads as TGTGCCAGCCTCGACACTGCGTTCACCACTGAAGCTTTCTTT.

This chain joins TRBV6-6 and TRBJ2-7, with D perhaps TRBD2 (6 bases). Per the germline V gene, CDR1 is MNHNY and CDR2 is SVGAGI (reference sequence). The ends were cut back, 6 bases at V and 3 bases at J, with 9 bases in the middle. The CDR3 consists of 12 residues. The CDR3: CASRRGGYEQYF. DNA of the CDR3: TGTGCCAGCAGGAGGGGAGGCTACGAGCAGTACTTC.

The DNA for the CDR3 is TGTGCCAGCTCACCACCCCGGACAGACAACACTGAAGCTTTCTTT. Translating it yields CASSPPRTDNTEAFF. The chain links TRBV18 to TRBJ1-1; D is perhaps TRBD1 (6 bases). Trimming pared 0 bases from V and 2 bases from J, leaving 10 bases between. Germline V lookup: CDR1 KGHSH, CDR2 LQKENI. The CDR3 loop spans 15 amino acids.

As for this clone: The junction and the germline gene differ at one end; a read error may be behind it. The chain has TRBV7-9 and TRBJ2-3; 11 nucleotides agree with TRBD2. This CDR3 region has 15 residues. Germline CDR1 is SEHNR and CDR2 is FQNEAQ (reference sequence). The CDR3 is CASSLAGGLIDTQYF. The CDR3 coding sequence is TGTGCCAGCAGTTTAGCGGGGGGGCTGATAGATACGCAGTATTTT.

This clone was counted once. CDR3 DNA: TGCAGCGTTGGTTCTGTTGGTGGCTATGGCTACACCTTC. Protein product: CSVGSVGGYGYTF. The J gene is TRBJ1-2, the V gene TRBV29-1, with D unresolved. V dropped 4 bases and J dropped 4 bases, with 13 bases sitting between them. The V gene's germline CDR1 is SQVTM and CDR2 ANQGSEA. The CDR3 extends over 13 amino acids.

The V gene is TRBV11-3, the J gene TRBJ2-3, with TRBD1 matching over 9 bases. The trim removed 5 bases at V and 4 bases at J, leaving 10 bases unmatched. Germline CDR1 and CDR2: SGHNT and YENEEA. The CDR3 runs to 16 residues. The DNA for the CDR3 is TGTGCCAGCAGCCCGGGACAGGGCCTGCAGGCAGATACGCAGTATTTT. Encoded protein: CASSPGQGLQADTQYF.

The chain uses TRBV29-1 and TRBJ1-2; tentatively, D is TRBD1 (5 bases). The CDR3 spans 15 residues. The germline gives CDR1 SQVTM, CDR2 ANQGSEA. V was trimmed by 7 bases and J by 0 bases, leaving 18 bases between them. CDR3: CSAPVGGLTNYGYTF. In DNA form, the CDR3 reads TGCAGCGCCCCGGTGGGGGGATTAACTAACTATGGCTACACCTTC.

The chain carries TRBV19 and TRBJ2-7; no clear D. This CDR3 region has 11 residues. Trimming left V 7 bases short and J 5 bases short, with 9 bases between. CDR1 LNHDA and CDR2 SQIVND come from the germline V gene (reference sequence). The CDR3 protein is CASTVGDEQYF. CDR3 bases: TGTGCCAGTACAGTAGGAGACGAGCAGTACTTC.

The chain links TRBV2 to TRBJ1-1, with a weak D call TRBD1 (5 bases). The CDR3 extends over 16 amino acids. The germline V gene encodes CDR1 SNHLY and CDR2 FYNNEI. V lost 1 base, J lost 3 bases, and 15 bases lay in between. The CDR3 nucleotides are TGTGCCAGCAGTGAAGGGGCAGGGCAAGGGTACACTGAAGCTTTCTTT. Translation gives CASSEGAGQGYTEAFF. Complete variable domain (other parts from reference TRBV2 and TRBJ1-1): EPEVTQTPSHQVTQMGQEVILRCVPISNHLYFYWYRQILGQKVEFLVSFYNNEISEKSEIFDDQFSVERPDGSNFTLKIRSTKLEDSAMYFCASSEGAGQGYTEAFFGQGTRLTVV.

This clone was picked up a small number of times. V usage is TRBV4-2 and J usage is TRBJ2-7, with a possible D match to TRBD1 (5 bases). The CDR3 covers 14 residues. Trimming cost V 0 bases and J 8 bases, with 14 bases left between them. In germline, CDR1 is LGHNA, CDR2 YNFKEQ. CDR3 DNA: TGTGCCAGCAGCCAAGATCTTGTCAGGGCTCAGCAGTACTTC. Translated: CASSQDLVRAQQYF.